This TCR beta chain comes out of a study of Ad26.COV2.S vaccination and SARS-CoV-2 variants. General study points: Vaccine and placebo recipients had comparable breadth of non-spike TCRs.

Germline CDR1 and CDR2: MNHEY and SVGEGT. The CDR3 contains 16 residues. Trimming took 5 bases from V and 7 from J; bases not matched to a gene: 15. Repertoires were generated with immunoSEQ multiplex PCR, while TCRdb's copy carries only in-frame clones and drops some. The repertoire holds 510,000 or so clones, with approximately 90% as singletons. Indicated treatment: around 19 received Ad26.COV2.S at low or high dose, single or two shots; several received placebo; per-sample allocation not given. All samples were drawn on day 63, counting from the first vaccine or placebo injection. Remarks on this clone: The antigen is undetermined.

The gene calls are TRBV6-2 or TRBV6-3 and TRBJ2-7; TRBD2 aligns across 9 bases. The starting material was peripheral blood, obtained in a trial of Ad26.COV2.S vaccine versus placebo. This TCR was sampled from a person aged 18-65 years who received the Ad26.COV2.S COVID-19 vaccine or a placebo. The CDR3 sequence: CASSPPRAGGVGEQYF. CDR3 in DNA: TGTGCCAGCAGTCCCCCCCGAGCGGGAGGCGTCGGAGAGCAGTACTTC.